These 18 T cell receptor beta chains came from one sample sequenced in a study of cytomegalovirus exposure and HLA in healthy donors. Amplification used 60 Vbeta primers and 13 Jbeta primers. The assay was immunoSEQ multiplex PCR, and TCRdb's table has in-frame clones only and misses some. The table records 68,000 or so clones, roughly four fifths of them present only once. Sequencing was done on a sample of PBMCs. Receptors originate from a human donor in good health.

The chain carries TRBV7-3 and TRBJ2-2, with 8 bases fitting TRBD2. Germline trimming cut 8 bases from V and 5 bases from J; bases unmatched to any gene: 10. Germline CDR1 SGHTA, CDR2 FQGTGA. The CDR3 runs 15 residues. Written as DNA, the CDR3 is TGTGCCAGCCGAGGCGGGGGGCTACCAACCGGGGAGCTGTTTTTT. It is translated as CASRGGGLPTGELFF. The full variable domain, with the rest looked up from reference TRBV7-3 and TRBJ2-2, is GAGVSQTPSNKVTEKGKYVELRCDPISGHTALYWYRQSLGQGPEFLIYFQGTGAADDSGLPNDRFFAVRPEGSVSTLKIQRTERGDSAVYLCASRGGGLPTGELFFGEGSRLTVL.

V gene TRBV5-6 combines with J gene TRBJ2-3; D ambiguous. The length of the CDR3 is 13 residues. CDR1 is SGHDT and CDR2 is YYEEEE in the germline V gene. Between the trimmed V and J ends, which lost 1 base and 2 bases, there was a span of 5 bases. The CDR3 here is CASSLTVTDTQYF. Here the CDR3 DNA reads TGTGCCAGCAGCTTGACAGTCACAGATACGCAGTATTTT.

The V gene is TRBV30, the J gene TRBJ1-4, with D unclear. CDR3 length: 15 amino acids. V lost 1 base to trimming and J lost 0 bases, with 9 bases between them. Germline lookup yields CDR1 GTSNPN and CDR2 SVGIG (reference sequence). CDR3 in amino acids: CAWSAFGATNEKLFF. As DNA, the CDR3 is TGTGCCTGGAGTGCATTTGGAGCAACTAATGAAAAACTGTTTTTT.

The chain uses TRBV5-1 and TRBJ2-1; 12 nucleotides agree with TRBD2. In germline, CDR1 is SGHRS, CDR2 YFSETQ. J was trimmed by 14 bases and V by 0 bases; bases with no gene match: 6. The CDR3 spans 14 residues. The CDR3 protein is CASSLGASGGAEFF. The CDR3 region has the DNA TGCGCCAGCAGCTTGGGGGCTAGCGGGGGGGCAGAGTTCTTC.

The chain couples TRBV5-1 to TRBJ1-5; TRBD1 aligns across 7 bases. The CDR3 loop spans 15 amino acids. The germline CDR1 and CDR2 sequences are SGHRS and YFSETQ. V was clipped by 0 bases and J by 2 bases; unmatched bases: 2. For the CDR3, the DNA is TGCGCCAGCAGCTTGGGACAGGGCGGCAATCAGCCCCAGCATTTT. As protein: CASSLGQGGNQPQHF.

This chain joins TRBV6-1 and TRBJ2-7; 7 nucleotides agree with TRBD1. V shed 6 bases and J 2 bases; nucleotides not matched to a gene: 4. This CDR3 comprises 13 residues. Germline loops: CDR1 MNHNS, CDR2 SASEGT. CDR3 nucleotides: TGTGCCAGCAGAAGTAGGGGGCCCTACGAGCAGTACTTC. Its translation is CASRSRGPYEQYF.

The chain employs TRBV10-1 and TRBJ1-5; no firm D call. The CDR3 has 13 amino acids. CDR1 is WNHNN and CDR2 is SYGVQD in the germline V gene (reference sequence). V was trimmed by 4 bases and J by 5 bases, leaving 9 bases between them. This chain's CDR3 is CASSGLRDQPQHF. CDR3 DNA sequence: TGCGCCAGCAGTGGACTTCGGGATCAGCCCCAGCATTTT.

The chain combines TRBV5-8 with TRBJ1-2; TRBD1 matches at 7 bases. The CDR3 has 13 amino acids. V dropped 7 bases and J dropped 3; count of bases not matched to a gene: 6. Germline loops: CDR1 SGHTS, CDR2 YDEGEE. The CDR3 nucleotides are TGTGCCAGCCACGGGGGACAGTACTATGGCTACACCTTC. Encoded protein: CASHGGQYYGYTF.

The CDR3 DNA sequence: TGTGCCAGCAGCTCAGTGTTAAGGGCCGCGGGGAATGAGCAGTTCTTC. It encodes CASSSVLRAAGNEQFF. V usage is TRBV5-4 and J usage is TRBJ2-1; D is possibly TRBD2 (6 bases). This CDR3 has 16 residues. Looked up from germline, CDR1 is SGHNT and CDR2 is YYREEE (reference sequence). V shed 3 bases and J shed 7 bases, with 20 bases lying between them. The full variable domain, with the rest looked up from reference TRBV5-4 and TRBJ2-1, is ETGVTQSPTHLIKTRGQQVTLRCSSQSGHNTVSWYQQALGQGPQFIFQYYREEENGRGNFPPRFSGLQFPNYSSELNVNALELDDSALYLCASSSVLRAAGNEQFFGPGTRLTVL.

The chain carries TRBV7-3 and TRBJ1-1; 10 bases are a match to TRBD1. The CDR3 consists of 15 residues. Germline V CDR1 and CDR2: SGHTA, FQGTGA. Losses at the gene ends were 5 bases for V and 4 bases for J; bases not matched to a gene: 7. CDR3 nucleotides: TGTGCCAGCAGCCGGGACAGGGGAGGGATCACTGAAGCTTTCTTT. Its translation is CASSRDRGGITEAFF.

In this sample, this clone turned up a few times. The chain uses TRBV6-1 and TRBJ1-1; the match to TRBD1 covers 9 bases. V was pared by 4 bases and J by 5 bases, with 11 bases of the junction left unmatched. The CDR3 is 16 amino acids. Germline V gives CDR1 MNHNS, CDR2 SASEGT. The CDR3 sequence: CASSAGTGGSGTEAFF. The CDR3 nucleotides are TGTGCCAGCAGTGCCGGAACAGGGGGCTCAGGGACTGAAGCTTTCTTT.

The chain is built from TRBV7-2 and TRBJ2-7; 9 bases are shared with TRBD2. V shed 0 bases and J 3 bases; nucleotides not matched to a gene: 12. Germline values: CDR1 SGHTA, CDR2 FQGNSA. The length of the CDR3 is 18 residues. The CDR3 sequence is CASSLASSGGTTFYEQYF. The DNA for the CDR3 is TGTGCCAGCAGCTTAGCGTCCAGCGGGGGGACCACCTTCTACGAGCAGTACTTC.

The V gene is TRBV5-6, the J gene TRBJ2-1; tentatively, D is TRBD2 (5 bases). CDR1 and CDR2 from the germline V gene are SGHDT and YYEEEE. The V gene lost 4 bases and the J gene lost 3 bases, with 8 bases spanning the gap. The CDR3 consists of 13 residues. CDR3 DNA: TGTGCCAGCAGCCCCGGACTCTACAATGAGCAGTTCTTC. It yields the protein CASSPGLYNEQFF.

CDR3 loop: CASSQQQGFEQYF. CDR3 DNA: TGTGCCAGCAGTCAGCAACAGGGCTTCGAGCAGTACTTC. This chain links TRBV28 with TRBJ2-5; D is possibly TRBD1 (6 bases). The J call may not be correct, given that the DNA end is closer to TRBJ2-7. The germline V gene has CDR1 MDHEN and CDR2 SYDVKM. The length of the CDR3 is 13 residues.

This chain links TRBV7-8 with TRBJ2-1, with TRBD1 identical over 7 bases. The trim removed 5 bases at V and 6 bases at J, leaving 13 bases unmatched. The CDR3 has 16 amino acids. The germline gives CDR1 SGHVS, CDR2 FQNEAQ. The CDR3 here is CASSEEERGLGNEQFF. For the CDR3, the DNA is TGTGCCAGCAGCGAGGAGGAGAGGGGGCTTGGCAATGAGCAGTTCTTC.

V usage is TRBV5-8 and J usage is TRBJ1-2, with D maybe TRBD1 (6 bases). The CDR3 runs to 16 residues. Deletions cut 4 bases from V and 4 bases from J, with 20 bases between. The germline gives CDR1 SGHTS, CDR2 YDEGEE. The CDR3 spells CASSRDIGSVFYGYTF. CDR3 nucleotide sequence: TGTGCCAGCAGCAGGGACATCGGGTCGGTTTTCTATGGCTACACCTTC.

The table lists this clone with a count of one. The chain recombines TRBV19 with TRBJ2-6; D ambiguous. V was shortened by 6 bases and J by 0 bases, with 12 bases between the two germline ends. The germline V gene has CDR1 LNHDA and CDR2 SQIVND (reference sequence). The CDR3 is 16 amino acids. CDR3 sequence reads: CASRKQETSGANVLTF. The CDR3 coding sequence is TGTGCCAGTAGGAAGCAGGAAACCTCTGGGGCCAACGTCCTGACTTTC.

V usage is TRBV11-2 and J usage is TRBJ2-2; TRBD2 agrees at 7 bases. CDR3 length: 15 residues. Germline V gives CDR1 SGHAT, CDR2 FQNNGV. The V gene end was trimmed by 5 bases and the J gene end by 9 bases; junction bases not matched to a gene: 12. As DNA, the CDR3 is TGTGCCAGCAGCCATAGGACTAGGGCAGACCGGGAGCTGTTTTTT. It codes for CASSHRTRADRELFF.